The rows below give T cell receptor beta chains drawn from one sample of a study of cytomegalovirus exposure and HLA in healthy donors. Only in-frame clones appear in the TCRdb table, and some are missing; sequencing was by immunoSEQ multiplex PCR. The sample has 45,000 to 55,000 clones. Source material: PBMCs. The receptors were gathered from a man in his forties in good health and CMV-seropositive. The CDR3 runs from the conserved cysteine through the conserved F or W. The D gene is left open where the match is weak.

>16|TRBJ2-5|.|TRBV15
CATRRLGPGDQETQYF
TGTGCCACCAGGCGGTTGGGACCAGGGGACCAAGAGACCCAGTACTTC
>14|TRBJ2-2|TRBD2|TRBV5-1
CASSTGLEGGELFF
TGCGCCAGCAGCACGGGACTAGAGGGCGGGGAGCTGTTTTTT
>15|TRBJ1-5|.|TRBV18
CASSLELAFNQPQHF
TGTGCCAGCTCACTGGAGTTGGCCTTCAATCAGCCCCAGCATTTT
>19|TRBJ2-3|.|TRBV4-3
CASSQDRWAGQPCTDTQYF
TGCGCCAGCAGCCAAGATAGGTGGGCGGGACAGCCTTGCACAGATACGCAGTATTTT
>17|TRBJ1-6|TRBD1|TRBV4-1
CASRPDRGRRRNSPLHF
TGCGCCAGCAGGCCGGACAGGGGACGAAGAAGGAATTCACCCCTCCACTTT
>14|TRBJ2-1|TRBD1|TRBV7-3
CASSLKGAYNEQFF
TGTGCCAGCAGCTTAAAGGGGGCATACAATGAGCAGTTCTTC
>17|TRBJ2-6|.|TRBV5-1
CASSLAGSLSGANVLTF
TGCGCCAGCAGCTTGGCCGGGTCCCTCTCTGGGGCCAACGTCCTGACTTTC
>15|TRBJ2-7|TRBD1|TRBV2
CASSGQGRDAYEQYF
TGTGCCAGCAGCGGACAGGGGCGGGACGCCTACGAGCAGTACTTC
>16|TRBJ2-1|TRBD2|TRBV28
CASSRGRGGLYNEQFF
TGTGCCAGCAGTAGGGGGCGGGGGGGCCTTTACAATGAGCAGTTCTTC
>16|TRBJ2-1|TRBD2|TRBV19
CASSIDSSGRYNEQFF
TGTGCCAGTAGTATAGATAGTAGCGGGAGGTACAATGAGCAGTTCTTC
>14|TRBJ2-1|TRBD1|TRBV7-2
CASSKQGAGNEQFF
TGTGCCAGCAGCAAACAGGGGGCGGGGAATGAGCAGTTCTTC
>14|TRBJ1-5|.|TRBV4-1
CASSQGLRDQPQHF
TGCGCCAGCAGCCAAGGGCTGCGGGACCAGCCCCAGCATTTT
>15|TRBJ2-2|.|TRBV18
CASSPILRDTGELFF
TGTGCCAGCTCACCGATTTTGAGGGACACCGGGGAGCTGTTTTTT